This T cell receptor (beta chain) was found in a study of regulatory T cells in long-lasting Graves disease. Study observations and caveats: Among the persistent patients, 2,500 to 3,000 public clonotypes were shared, more than the roughly 900 shared among new patients. TRBV28 was favored in persistent disease, as were TRBJ1-2 and TRBJ2-5.

CDR3-region Arm-PCR and iRepertoire HTBI primers produced the TCR beta libraries. Via MiXCR, TCRdb re-called the multiplex PCR reads, giving one row per CDR3 protein. Of hundreds of thousands of distinct CDR3 sequences listed, less than 20% were seen once; the top ten hold 15% to 20%. J lost 1 base, V lost 7 bases, and 16 bases had no gene match. The CDR3 length is 20 residues. The germline V gene encodes CDR1 KGHDR and CDR2 SFDVKD. The sample holds a few counts of this clonotype. The antigen is undetermined. Stated time point: newly diagnosed GD, antithyroid drugs for less than 3 months. The TCR library used RNA extracted from PBMCs. This sample was shared with a second study, whose subject was T cells in Graves' hyperthyroidism and ophthalmopathy. From that study: The study left out patients who had uncontrolled infection, other autoimmune disease, pregnancy or lactation.

The chain couples TRBV24-1 to TRBJ2-1; the match to TRBD2 covers 12 bases. Source: peripheral blood mononuclear cells (PBMCs), taken at new diagnosis, from a patient treated with antithyroid drugs. The source of this sequence is a woman aged 30 to 39 with Graves disease. CDR3 amino acids: CATRSLVASGRVRSYNEQFF. In nucleotides, the CDR3 is TGTGCCACCAGGAGCCTCGTAGCTAGCGGGAGGGTACGGTCCTACAATGAGCAGTTCTTC.